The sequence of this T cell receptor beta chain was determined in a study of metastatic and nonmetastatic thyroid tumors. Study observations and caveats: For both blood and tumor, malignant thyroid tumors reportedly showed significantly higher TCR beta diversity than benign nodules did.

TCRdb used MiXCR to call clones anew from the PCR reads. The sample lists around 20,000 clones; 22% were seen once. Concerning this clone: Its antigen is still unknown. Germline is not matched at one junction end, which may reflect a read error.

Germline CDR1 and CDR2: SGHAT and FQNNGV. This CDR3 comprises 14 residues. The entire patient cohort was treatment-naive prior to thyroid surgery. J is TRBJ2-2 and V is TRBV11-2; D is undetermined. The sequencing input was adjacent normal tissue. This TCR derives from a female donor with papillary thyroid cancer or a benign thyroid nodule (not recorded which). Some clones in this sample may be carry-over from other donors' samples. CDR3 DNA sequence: TGTGCCAGCAGCTTTTTCCGGATCGCCGGTGAGCGGTTTTTT. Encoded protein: CASSFFRIAGERFF.